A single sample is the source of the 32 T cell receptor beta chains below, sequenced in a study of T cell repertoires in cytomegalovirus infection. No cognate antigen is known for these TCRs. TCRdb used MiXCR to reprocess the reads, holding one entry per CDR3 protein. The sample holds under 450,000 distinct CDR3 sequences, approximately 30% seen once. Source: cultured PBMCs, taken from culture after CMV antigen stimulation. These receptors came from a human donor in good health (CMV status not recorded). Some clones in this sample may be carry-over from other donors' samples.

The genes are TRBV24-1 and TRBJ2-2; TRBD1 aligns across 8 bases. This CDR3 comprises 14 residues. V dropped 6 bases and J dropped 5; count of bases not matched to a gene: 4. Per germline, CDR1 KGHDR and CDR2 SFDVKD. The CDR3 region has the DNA TGTGCCACCAGTAGGACAGGGAGAACCGGGGAGCTGTTTTTT. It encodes CATSRTGRTGELFF.

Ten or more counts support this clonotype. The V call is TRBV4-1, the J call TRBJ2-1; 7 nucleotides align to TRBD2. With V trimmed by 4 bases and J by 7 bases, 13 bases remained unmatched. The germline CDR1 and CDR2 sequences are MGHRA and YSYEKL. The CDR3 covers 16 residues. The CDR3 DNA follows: TGCGCCAGCAGCCCTGATCTAGGACTAGGTTGGAATGAGCAGTTCTTC. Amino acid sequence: CASSPDLGLGWNEQFF.

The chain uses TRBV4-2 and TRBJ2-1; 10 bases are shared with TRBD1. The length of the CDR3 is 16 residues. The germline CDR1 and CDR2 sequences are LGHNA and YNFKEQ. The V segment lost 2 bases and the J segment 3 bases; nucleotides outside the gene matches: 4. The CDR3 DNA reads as TGTGCCAGCAGCCAAATCGGACAGGGGGGCTACAATGAGCAGTTCTTC. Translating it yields CASSQIGQGGYNEQFF.

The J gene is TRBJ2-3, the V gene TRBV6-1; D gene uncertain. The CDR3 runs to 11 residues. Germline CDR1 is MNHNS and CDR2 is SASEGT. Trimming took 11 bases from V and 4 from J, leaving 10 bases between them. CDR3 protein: CAGKGPDTQYF. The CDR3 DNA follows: TGTGCCGGAAAAGGACCAGATACGCAGTATTTT.

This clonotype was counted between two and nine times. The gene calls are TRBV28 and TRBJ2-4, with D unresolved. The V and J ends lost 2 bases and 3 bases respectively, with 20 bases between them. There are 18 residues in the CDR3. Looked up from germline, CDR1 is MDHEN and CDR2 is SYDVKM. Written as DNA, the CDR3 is TGTGCCAGCAGTTTAATGTATCCTAACGCTAAAATCAAAAACATTCAGTACTTC. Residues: CASSLMYPNAKIKNIQYF.

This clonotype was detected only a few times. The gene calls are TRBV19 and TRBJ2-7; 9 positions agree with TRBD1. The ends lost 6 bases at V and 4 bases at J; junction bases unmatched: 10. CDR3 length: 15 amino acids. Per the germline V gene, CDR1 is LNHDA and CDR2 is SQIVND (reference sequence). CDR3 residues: CASRPQGASRYEQYF. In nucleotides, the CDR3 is TGTGCCAGTAGGCCACAGGGGGCTTCGAGGTACGAGCAGTACTTC.

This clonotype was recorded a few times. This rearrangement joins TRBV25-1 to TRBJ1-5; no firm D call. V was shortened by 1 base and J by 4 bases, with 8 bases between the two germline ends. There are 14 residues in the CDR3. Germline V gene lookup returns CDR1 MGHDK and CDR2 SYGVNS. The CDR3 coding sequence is TGTGCCAGCAGTGAATCGGTGGGTAATCAGCCCCAGCATTTT. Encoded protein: CASSESVGNQPQHF. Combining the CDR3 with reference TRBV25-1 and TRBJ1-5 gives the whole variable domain EADIYQTPRYLVIGTGKKITLECSQTMGHDKMYWYQQDPGMELHLIHYSYGVNSTEKGDLSSESTVSRIRTEHFPLTLESARPSHTSQYLCASSESVGNQPQHFGDGTRLSIL.

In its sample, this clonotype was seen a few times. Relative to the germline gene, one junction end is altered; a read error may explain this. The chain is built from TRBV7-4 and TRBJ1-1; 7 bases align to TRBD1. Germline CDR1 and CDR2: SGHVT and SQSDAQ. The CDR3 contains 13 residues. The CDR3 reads CASRLTGNSEAFF. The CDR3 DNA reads TGTGCCAGCCGACTGACAGGGAACAGTGAAGCTTTCTTT. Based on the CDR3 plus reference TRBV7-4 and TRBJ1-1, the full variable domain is GAGVSQSPRYKVAKRGRDVALRCDSISGHVTLYWYRQTLGQGSEVLTYSQSDAQRDKSGRPSGRFSAERPERSVSTLKIQRTEQGDSAVYLCASRLTGNSEAFFGQGTRLTVV.

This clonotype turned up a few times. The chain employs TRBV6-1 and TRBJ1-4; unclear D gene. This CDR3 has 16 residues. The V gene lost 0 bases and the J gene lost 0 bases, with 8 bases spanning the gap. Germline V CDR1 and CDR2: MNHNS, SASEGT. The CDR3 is CASSEAGRATNEKLFF. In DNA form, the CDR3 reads TGTGCCAGCAGTGAAGCAGGCCGTGCAACTAATGAAAAACTGTTTTTT.

CDR3 DNA: TGTGCCAGCAGCTTAGGGAACAGGGTGGGCCAAGAGACCCAGTACTTC. Translated, it gives CASSLGNRVGQETQYF. The chain is built from TRBV7-2 and TRBJ2-5, with a tentative D call TRBD1 (6 bases). The germline V and J ends were trimmed by 1 base and 1 base, with 13 bases remaining between them. The CDR3 is made up of 16 amino acids. Looked up from germline, CDR1 is SGHTA and CDR2 is FQGNSA.

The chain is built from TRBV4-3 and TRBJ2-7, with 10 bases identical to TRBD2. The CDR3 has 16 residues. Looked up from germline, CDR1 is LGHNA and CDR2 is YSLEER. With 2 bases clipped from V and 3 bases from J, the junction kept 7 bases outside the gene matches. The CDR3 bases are TGCGCCAGCAGCCAACCCGGGACTAGCGTTCACTACGAGCAGTACTTC. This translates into CASSQPGTSVHYEQYF.

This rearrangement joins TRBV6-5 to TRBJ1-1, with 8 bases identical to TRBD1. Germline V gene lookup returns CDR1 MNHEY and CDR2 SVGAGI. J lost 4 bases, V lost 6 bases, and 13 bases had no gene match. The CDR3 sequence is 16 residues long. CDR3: CASSRRTGRVGTEAFF. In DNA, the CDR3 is TGTGCCAGCAGCCGCCGGACAGGGCGGGTTGGCACTGAAGCTTTCTTT.

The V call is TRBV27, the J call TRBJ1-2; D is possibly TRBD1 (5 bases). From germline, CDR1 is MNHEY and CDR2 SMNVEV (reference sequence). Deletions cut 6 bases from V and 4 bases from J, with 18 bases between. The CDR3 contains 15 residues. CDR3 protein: CASSNHRQGSYGYTF. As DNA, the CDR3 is TGTGCCAGCAGCAATCACCGCCAGGGTAGCTATGGCTACACCTTC.

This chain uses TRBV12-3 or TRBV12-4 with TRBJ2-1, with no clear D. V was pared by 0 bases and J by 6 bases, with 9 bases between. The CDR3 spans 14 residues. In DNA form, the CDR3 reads TGTGCCAGCAGTTTAGCGGGGTGGGGCAATGAGCAGTTCTTC. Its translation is CASSLAGWGNEQFF.

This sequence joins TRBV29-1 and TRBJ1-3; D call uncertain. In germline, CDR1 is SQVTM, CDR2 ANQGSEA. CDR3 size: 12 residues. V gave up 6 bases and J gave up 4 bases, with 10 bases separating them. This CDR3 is CSVSSDGNTIYF. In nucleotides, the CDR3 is TGCAGCGTCAGTTCAGACGGAAACACCATATATTTT.

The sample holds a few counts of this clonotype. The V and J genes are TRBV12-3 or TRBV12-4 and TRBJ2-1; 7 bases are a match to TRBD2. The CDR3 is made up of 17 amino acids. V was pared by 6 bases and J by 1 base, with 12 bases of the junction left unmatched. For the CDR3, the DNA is TGTGCCAGCAGACTAAATCAAGGCGGGGGTTCCTACAATGAGCAGTTCTTC. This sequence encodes CASRLNQGGGSYNEQFF.

The CDR3 is CASSPGQTVNTEAFF. CDR3 DNA: TGTGCCAGCTCACCAGGACAGACCGTGAACACTGAAGCTTTCTTT. The V and J genes are TRBV18 and TRBJ1-1; perhaps TRBD1 as D (6 bases). The V end was cut by 2 bases, the J end by 0 bases, with 10 bases between. Germline V gives CDR1 KGHSH, CDR2 LQKENI. The CDR3 has 15 amino acids.

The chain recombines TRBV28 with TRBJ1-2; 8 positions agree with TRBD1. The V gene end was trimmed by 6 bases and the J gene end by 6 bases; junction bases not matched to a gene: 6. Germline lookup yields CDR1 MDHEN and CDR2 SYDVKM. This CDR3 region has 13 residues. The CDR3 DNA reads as TGTGCCAGCAGGTGGACAGGGTGGAATGGCTACACCTTC. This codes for CASRWTGWNGYTF.

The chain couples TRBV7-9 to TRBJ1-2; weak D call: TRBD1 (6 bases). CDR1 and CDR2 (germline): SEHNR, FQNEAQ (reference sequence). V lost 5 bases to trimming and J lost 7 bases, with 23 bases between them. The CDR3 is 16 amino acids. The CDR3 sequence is CASSPSPGAGKGGYTF. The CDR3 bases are TGTGCCAGCAGCCCTTCTCCGGGGGCAGGGAAAGGTGGCTACACCTTC. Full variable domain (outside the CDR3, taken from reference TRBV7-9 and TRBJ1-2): DTGVSQNPRHKITKRGQNVTFRCDPISEHNRLYWYRQTLGQGPEFLTYFQNEAQLEKSRLLSDRFSAERPKGSFSTLEIQRTEQGDSAMYLCASSPSPGAGKGGYTFGSGTRLTVV.

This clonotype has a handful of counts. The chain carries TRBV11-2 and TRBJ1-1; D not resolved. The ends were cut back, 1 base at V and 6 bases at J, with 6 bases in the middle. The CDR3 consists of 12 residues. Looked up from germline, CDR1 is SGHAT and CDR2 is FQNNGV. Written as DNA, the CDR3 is TGTGCCAGCAGCTTAGCAGGCTCTGAAGCTTTCTTT. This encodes CASSLAGSEAFF. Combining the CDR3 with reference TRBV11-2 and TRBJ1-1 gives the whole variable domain EAGVAQSPRYKIIEKRQSVAFWCNPISGHATLYWYQQILGQGPKLLIQFQNNGVVDDSQLPKDRFSAERLKGVDSTLKIQPAKLEDSAVYLCASSLAGSEAFFGQGTRLTVV.

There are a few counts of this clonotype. The chain's CDR3 is CASSPMGTQETQYF. The CDR3 DNA follows: TGTGCCAGCAGCCCAATGGGAACCCAAGAGACCCAGTACTTC. V usage is TRBV7-3 and J usage is TRBJ2-5; D is uncertain. CDR1 is SGHTA, CDR2 FQGTGA, per germline. The V end was cut by 5 bases, the J end by 1 base, with 11 bases between. The CDR3 is 14 amino acids.

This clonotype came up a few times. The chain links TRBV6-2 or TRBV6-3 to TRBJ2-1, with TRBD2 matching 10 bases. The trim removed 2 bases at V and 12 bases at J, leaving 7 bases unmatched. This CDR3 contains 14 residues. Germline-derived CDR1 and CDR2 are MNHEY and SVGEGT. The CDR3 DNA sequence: TGTGCCAGCAGTTACAGCGGGAGGGGGTCAGGGCAGTTCTTC. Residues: CASSYSGRGSGQFF.

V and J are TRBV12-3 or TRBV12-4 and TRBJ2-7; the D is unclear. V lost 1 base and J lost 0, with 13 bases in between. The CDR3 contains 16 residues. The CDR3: CASSLGNRQSSYEQYF. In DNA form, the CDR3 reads TGTGCCAGCAGTTTAGGTAATCGACAAAGCTCCTACGAGCAGTACTTC.

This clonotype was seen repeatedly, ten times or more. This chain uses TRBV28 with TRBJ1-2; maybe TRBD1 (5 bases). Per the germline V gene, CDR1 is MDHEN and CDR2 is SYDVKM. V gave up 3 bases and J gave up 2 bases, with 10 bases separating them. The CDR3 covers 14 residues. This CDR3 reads CASSFSDRNYGYTF. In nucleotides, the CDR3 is TGTGCCAGCAGTTTTTCAGACAGAAACTATGGCTACACCTTC.

The DNA for the CDR3 is TGTGCCAGCGGGCAGCCAGATACGCAGTATTTT. This encodes CASGQPDTQYF. This chain links TRBV28 with TRBJ2-3; D gene unclear. CDR1 MDHEN and CDR2 SYDVKM come from the germline V gene. The CDR3 extends over 11 amino acids. The V gene lost 8 bases and the J gene lost 4 bases, with 7 bases spanning the gap.

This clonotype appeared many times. The CDR3 sequence is CASSHPEAGPGNTIYF. For the CDR3, the DNA is TGTGCCAGCAGCCATCCGGAGGCAGGCCCGGGAAACACCATATATTTT. V gene TRBV7-3 combines with J gene TRBJ1-3; D remains unclear. CDR1 SGHTA and CDR2 FQGTGA come from the germline V gene. The CDR3 runs to 16 residues. V shed 5 bases and J shed 4 bases, with 18 bases lying between them.

CDR3 region: CASSLFPGLAGTGELFF. The CDR3 DNA reads as TGTGCCAGCAGCTTATTCCCGGGACTAGCGGGGACCGGGGAGCTGTTTTTT. The gene calls are TRBV7-2 and TRBJ2-2; 13 bases are shared with TRBD2. Germline assignment: CDR1 SGHTA and CDR2 FQGNSA. Trimming took 2 bases from V and 5 from J; bases not matched to a gene: 5. CDR3 length: 17 amino acids.

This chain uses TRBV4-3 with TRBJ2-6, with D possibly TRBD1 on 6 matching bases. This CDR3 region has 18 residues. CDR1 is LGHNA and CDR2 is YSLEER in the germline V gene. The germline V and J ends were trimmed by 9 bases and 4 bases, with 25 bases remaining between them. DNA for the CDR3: TGCGCCAGTTCTGCCCGGAGCGAGGGGGAGACAGGGGCCAACGTCCTGACTTTC. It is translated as CASSARSEGETGANVLTF.

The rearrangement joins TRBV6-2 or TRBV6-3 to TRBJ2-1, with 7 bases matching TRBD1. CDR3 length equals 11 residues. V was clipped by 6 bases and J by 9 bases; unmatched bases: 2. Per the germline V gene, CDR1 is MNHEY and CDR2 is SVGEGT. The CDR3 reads CASRKGAEQFF. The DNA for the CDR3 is TGTGCCAGCAGAAAGGGGGCTGAGCAGTTCTTC.

Written as DNA, the CDR3 is TGCAGCGCCCCGGGACTAGCGACGTTAAACAATGAGCAGTTCTTC. This encodes CSAPGLATLNNEQFF. This chain uses TRBV29-1 with TRBJ2-1; 10 bases match TRBD2. The V gene's germline CDR1 is SQVTM and CDR2 ANQGSEA. V shed 7 bases, J shed 5 bases, and the junction held 11 bases outside the gene matches. CDR3 length: 15 amino acids.

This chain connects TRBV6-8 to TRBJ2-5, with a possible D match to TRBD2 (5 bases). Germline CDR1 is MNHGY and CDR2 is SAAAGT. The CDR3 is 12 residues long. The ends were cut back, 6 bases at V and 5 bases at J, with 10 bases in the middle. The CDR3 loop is CASRLGGETQYF. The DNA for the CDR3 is TGTGCCAGCAGATTGGGCGGGGAGACCCAGTACTTC.

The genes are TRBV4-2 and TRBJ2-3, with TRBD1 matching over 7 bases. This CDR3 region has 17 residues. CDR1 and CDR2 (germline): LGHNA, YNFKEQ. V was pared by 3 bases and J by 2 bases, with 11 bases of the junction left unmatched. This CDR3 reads CASSQLRDRTLTDTQYF. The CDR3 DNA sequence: TGTGCCAGCAGCCAGCTACGGGACAGAACTCTCACAGATACGCAGTATTTT.